This T cell receptor (beta chain) was sequenced in a study of T-cell reconstitution after alpha-beta-depleted transplantation in children. Researchers prepared the TCRbeta library using unique molecular identifiers, the study reports. TCRdb re-derived calls from the PCR reads in MiXCR, one entry per CDR3 protein. The sample includes about 610,000 distinct CDR3 sequences, roughly 27% of them seen just once. This clonotype was recorded many times. Its antigen is unknown. In germline, CDR1 is SGHRS, CDR2 YFSETQ. The V end lost 2 bases, the J end lost 1 base, and 7 bases lay between the germline ends. The CDR3 length is 14 residues. Study outcomes and limitations: T cells produced anew were the main source of T-cell counts and diversity one year after transplant. Several hundred rapidly expanded clones from non-depleted graft cells reportedly supplied alpha-beta T cells about two months post-transplant.

The sequence came from a boy under two years old with Wiskott-Aldrich syndrome, due to receive a stem cell transplant. The chain has TRBV5-1 and TRBJ2-4, with a tentative D call TRBD2 (5 bases). Source: PBMCs, taken before TCRalphabeta/CD19-depleted stem cell transplant. CDR3 coding DNA: TGCGCCAGCAGCTTATCGGGGGCCAAAAACATTCAGTACTTC. Translated, it gives CASSLSGAKNIQYF.